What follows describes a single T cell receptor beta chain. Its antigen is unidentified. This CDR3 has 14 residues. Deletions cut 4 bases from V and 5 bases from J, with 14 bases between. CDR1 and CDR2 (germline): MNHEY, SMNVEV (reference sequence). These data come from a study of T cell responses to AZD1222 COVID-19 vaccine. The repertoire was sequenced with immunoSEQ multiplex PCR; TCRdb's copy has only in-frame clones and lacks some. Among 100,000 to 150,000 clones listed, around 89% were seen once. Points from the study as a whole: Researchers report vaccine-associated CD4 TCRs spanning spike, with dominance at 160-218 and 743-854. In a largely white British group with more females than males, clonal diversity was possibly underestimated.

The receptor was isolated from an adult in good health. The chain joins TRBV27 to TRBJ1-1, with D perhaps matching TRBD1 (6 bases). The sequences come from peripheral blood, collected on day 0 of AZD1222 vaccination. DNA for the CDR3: TGTGCCAGCAGTTCCGGGGGCGCATGGACTGAAGCTTTCTTT. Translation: CASSSGGAWTEAFF.